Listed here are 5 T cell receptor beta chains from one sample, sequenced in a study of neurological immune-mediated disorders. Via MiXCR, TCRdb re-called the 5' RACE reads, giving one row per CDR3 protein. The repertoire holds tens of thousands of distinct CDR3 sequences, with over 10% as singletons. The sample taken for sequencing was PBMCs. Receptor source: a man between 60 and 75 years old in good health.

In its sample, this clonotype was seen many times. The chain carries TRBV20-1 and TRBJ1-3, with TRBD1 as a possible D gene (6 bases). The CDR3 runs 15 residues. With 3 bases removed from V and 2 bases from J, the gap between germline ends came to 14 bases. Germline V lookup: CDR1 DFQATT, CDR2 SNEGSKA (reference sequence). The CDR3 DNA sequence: TGCAGTGCTAGGTCAACAGGGTCAACTGGAAACACCATATATTTT. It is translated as CSARSTGSTGNTIYF.

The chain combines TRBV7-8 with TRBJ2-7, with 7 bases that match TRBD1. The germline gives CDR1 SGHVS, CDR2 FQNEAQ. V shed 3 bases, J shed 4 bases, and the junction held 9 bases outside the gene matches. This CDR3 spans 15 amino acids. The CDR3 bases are TGTGCCAGCAGCTTGCGCCGGGACAGACTGTACGAGCAGTACTTC. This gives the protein CASSLRRDRLYEQYF.

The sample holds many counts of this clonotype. CDR3 sequence (DNA): TGCGCCAGCAGCCTCGACGAGGCAGGGAGATCACCCCTCCACTTT. It is translated as CASSLDEAGRSPLHF. The V and J genes are TRBV5-1 and TRBJ1-6, with D possibly being TRBD1 (5 bases). V lost 4 bases to trimming and J lost 10 bases, with 18 bases between them. Germline V gene sequence: CDR1 SGHRS, CDR2 YFSETQ. The CDR3 runs 15 residues.

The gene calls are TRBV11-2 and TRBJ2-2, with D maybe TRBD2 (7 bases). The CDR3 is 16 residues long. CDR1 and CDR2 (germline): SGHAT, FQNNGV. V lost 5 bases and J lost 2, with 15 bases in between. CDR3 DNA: TGTGCCAGCAGCCCGACGGGGGGACAAAACACCGGGGAGCTGTTTTTT. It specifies CASSPTGGQNTGELFF.

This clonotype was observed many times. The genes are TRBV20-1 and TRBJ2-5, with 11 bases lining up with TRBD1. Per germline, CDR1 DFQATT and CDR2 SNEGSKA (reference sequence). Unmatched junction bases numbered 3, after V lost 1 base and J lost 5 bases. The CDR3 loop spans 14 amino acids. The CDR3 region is CSARAGQGVETQYF. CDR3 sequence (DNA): TGCAGTGCTAGAGCGGGACAGGGGGTCGAGACCCAGTACTTC.